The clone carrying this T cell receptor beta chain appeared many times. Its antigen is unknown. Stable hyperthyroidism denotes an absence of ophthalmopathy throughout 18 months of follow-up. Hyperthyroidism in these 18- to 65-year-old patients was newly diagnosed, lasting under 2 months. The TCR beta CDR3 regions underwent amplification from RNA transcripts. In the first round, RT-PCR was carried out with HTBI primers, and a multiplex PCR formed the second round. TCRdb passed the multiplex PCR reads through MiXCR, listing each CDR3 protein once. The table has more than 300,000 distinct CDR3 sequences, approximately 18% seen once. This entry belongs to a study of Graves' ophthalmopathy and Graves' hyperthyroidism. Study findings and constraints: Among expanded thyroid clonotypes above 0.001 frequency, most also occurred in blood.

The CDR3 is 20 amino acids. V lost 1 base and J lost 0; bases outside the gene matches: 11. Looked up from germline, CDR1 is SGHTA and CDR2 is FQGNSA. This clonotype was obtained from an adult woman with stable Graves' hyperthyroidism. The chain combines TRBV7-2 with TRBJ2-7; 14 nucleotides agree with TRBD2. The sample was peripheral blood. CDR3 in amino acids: CASSLVEGGLAGALSYEQYF. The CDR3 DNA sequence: TGTGCCAGCAGCTTAGTGGAGGGGGGACTAGCGGGAGCCCTCTCCTACGAGCAGTACTTC. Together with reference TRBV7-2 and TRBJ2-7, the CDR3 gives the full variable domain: GAGVSQSPSNKVTEKGKDVELRCDPISGHTALYWYRQSLGQGLEFLIYFQGNSAPDKSGLPSDRFSAERTGGSVSTLTIQRTQQEDSAVYLCASSLVEGGLAGALSYEQYFGPGTRLTVT.